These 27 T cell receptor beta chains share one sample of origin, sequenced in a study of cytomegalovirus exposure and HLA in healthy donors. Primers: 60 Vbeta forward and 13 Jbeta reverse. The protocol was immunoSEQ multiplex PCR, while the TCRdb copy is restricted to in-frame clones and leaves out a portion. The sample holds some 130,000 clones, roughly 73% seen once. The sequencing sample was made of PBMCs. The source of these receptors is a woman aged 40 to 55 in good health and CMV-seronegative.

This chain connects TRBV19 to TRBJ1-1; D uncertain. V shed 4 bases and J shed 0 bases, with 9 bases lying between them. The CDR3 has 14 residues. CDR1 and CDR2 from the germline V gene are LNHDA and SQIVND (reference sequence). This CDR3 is CASSRGDMNTEAFF. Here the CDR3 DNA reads TGTGCCAGTAGTAGGGGAGACATGAACACTGAAGCTTTCTTT.

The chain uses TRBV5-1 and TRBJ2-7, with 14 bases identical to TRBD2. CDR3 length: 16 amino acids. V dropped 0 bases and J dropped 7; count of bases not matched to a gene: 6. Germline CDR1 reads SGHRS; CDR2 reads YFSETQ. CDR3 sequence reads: CASSLGPGTSGGEQYV. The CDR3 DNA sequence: TGCGCCAGCAGCTTGGGGCCCGGGACTAGCGGGGGAGAGCAGTACGTC.

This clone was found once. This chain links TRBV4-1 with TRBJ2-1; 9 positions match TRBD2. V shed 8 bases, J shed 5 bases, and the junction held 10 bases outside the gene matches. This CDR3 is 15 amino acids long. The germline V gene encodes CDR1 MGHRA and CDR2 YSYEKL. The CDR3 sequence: CASARISGGNNEQFF. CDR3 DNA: TGCGCCAGCGCGAGGATTAGCGGGGGCAACAATGAGCAGTTCTTC.

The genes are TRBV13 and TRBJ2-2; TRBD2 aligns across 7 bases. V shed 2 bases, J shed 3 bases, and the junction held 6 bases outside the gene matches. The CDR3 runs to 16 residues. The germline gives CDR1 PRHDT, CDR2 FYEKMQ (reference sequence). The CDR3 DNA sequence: TGTGCCAGCAGCTTAAACCTAGGGAGGGACACCGGGGAGCTGTTTTTT. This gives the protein CASSLNLGRDTGELFF.

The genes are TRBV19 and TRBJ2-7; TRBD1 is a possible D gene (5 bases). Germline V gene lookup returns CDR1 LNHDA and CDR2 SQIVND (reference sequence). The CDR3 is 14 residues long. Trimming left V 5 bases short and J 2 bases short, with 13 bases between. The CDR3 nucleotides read TGTGCCAGTAGTTTTCAGGGCAAGACCTACGAGCAGTACTTC. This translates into CASSFQGKTYEQYF.

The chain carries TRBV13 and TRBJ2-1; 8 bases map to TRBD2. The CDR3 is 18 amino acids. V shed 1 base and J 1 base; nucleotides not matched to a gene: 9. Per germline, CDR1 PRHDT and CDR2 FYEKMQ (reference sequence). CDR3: CASSLVYAGGGSYNEQFF. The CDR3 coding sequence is TGTGCCAGCAGCTTAGTTTACGCCGGCGGGGGGTCCTACAATGAGCAGTTCTTC.

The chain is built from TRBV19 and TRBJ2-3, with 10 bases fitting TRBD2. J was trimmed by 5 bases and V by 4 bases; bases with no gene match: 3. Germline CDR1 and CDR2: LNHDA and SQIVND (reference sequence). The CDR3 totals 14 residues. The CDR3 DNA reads TGTGCCAGTAGTAATAGCGGGGGGAGAGATACGCAGTATTTT. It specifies CASSNSGGRDTQYF.

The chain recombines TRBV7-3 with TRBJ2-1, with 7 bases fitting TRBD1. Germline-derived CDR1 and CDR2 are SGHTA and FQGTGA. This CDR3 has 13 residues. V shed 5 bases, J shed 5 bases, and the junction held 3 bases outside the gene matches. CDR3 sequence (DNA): TGTGCCAGCAGCCAAGACAGGGACAATGAGCAGTTCTTC. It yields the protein CASSQDRDNEQFF.

The CDR3 region is CASSKTSGEWYEQYF. The CDR3 nucleotides read TGCGCCAGCAGCAAAACTAGCGGGGAATGGTACGAGCAGTACTTC. J is TRBJ2-7 and V is TRBV5-1, with TRBD2 matching 10 bases. The J segment lost 4 bases and the V segment lost 4 bases, leaving 8 bases of the junction unmatched. This CDR3 is 15 amino acids long. Germline assignment: CDR1 SGHRS and CDR2 YFSETQ.

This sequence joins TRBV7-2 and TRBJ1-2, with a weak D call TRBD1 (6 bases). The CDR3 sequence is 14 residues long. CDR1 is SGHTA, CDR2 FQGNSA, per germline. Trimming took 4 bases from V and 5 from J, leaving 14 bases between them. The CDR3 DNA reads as TGTGCCAGCAGCTCCGGCGCAACAGGGTATGGCTACACCTTC. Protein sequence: CASSSGATGYGYTF.

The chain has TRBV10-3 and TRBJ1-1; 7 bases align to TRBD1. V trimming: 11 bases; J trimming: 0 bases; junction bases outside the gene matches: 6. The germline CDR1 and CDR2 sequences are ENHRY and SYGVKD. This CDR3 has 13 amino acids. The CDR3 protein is CALRDSMNTEAFF. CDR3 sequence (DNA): TGTGCCCTCCGGGACAGCATGAACACTGAAGCTTTCTTT.

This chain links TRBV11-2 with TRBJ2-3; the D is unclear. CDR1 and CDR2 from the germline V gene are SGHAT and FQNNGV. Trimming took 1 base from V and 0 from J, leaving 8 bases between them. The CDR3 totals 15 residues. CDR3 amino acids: CASSLAPISTDTQYF. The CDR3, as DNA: TGTGCCAGCAGCTTAGCCCCAATTAGCACAGATACGCAGTATTTT.

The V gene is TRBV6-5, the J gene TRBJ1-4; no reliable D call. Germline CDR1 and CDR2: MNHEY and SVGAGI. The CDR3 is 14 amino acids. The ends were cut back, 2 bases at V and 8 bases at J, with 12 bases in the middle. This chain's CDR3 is CASSYRRRGEKLFF. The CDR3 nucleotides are TGTGCCAGCAGTTACAGGAGGAGAGGAGAAAAACTGTTTTTT.

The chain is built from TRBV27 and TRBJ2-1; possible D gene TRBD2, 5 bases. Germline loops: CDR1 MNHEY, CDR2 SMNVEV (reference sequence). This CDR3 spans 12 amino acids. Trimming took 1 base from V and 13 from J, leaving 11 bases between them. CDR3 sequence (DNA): TGTGCCAGCAGTTTATACGCGGGCGATCAGTTCTTC. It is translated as CASSLYAGDQFF.

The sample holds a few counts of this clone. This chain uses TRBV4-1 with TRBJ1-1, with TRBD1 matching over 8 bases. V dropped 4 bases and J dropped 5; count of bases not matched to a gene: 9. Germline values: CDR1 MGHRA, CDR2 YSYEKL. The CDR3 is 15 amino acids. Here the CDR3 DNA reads TGCGCCAGCAGCCGCGGACAGGGAGGAAGGACTGAAGCTTTCTTT. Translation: CASSRGQGGRTEAFF.

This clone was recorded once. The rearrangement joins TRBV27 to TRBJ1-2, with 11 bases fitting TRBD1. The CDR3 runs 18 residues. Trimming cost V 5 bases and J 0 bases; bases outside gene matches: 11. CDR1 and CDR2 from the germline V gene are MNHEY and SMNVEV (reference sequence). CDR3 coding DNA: TGTGCCAGCAGTCCCGACCGGACAGGGGGCAAGTCTAACTATGGCTACACCTTC. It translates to CASSPDRTGGKSNYGYTF.

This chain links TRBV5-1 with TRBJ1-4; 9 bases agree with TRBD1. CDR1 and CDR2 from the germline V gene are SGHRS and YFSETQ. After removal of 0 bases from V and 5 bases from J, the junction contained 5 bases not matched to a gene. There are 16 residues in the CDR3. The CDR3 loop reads CASSLGLDRGNEKLFF. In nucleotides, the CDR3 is TGCGCCAGCAGCTTGGGACTGGACAGGGGAAATGAAAAACTGTTTTTT.

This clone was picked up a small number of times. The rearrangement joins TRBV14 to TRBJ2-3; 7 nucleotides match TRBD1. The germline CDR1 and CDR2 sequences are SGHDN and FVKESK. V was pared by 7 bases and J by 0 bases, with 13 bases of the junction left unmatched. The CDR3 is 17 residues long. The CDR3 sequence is CASTTYFDRASTDTQYF. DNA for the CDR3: TGTGCCAGCACCACATACTTCGACAGGGCGAGCACAGATACGCAGTATTTT.

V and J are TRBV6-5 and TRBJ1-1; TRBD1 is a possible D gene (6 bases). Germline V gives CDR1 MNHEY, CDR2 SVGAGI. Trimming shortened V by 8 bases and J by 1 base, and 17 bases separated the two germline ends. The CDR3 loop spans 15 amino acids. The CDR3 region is CASSSGQGSNTEAFF. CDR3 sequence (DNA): TGTGCCAGCTCTTCGGGTCAGGGGTCGAACACTGAAGCTTTCTTT.

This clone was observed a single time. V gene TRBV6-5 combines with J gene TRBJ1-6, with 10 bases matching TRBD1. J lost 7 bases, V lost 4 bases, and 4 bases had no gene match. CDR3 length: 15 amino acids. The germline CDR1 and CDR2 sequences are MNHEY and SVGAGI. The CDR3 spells CASSFWTGGNSPLHF. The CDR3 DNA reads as TGTGCCAGCAGTTTTTGGACAGGGGGAAATTCACCCCTCCACTTT.

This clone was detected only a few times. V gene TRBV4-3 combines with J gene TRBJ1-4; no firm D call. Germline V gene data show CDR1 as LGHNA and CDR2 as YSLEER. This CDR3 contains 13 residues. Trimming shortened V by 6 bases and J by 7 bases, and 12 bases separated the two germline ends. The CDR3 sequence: CASSETHGEKLFF. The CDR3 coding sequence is TGCGCCAGCAGTGAAACACATGGTGAAAAACTGTTTTTT.

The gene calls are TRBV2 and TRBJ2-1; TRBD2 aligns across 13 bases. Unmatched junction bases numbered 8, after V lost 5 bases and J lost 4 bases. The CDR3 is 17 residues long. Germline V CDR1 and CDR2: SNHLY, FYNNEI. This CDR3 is CASSPEGTSGDYNEQFF. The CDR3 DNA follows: TGTGCCAGCAGTCCCGAGGGGACTAGCGGGGATTACAATGAGCAGTTCTTC. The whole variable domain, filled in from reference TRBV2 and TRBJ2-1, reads EPEVTQTPSHQVTQMGQEVILRCVPISNHLYFYWYRQILGQKVEFLVSFYNNEISEKSEIFDDQFSVERPDGSNFTLKIRSTKLEDSAMYFCASSPEGTSGDYNEQFFGPGTRLTVL.

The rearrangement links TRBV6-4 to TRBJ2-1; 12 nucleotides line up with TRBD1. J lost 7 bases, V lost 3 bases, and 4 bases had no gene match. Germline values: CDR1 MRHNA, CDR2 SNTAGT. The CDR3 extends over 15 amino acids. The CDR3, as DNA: TGTGCCAGCAGTGAAGGGACAGGGGGCGAAAATGAGCAGTTCTTC. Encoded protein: CASSEGTGGENEQFF.

CDR3 DNA sequence: TGTGCCAGCAGGGGTGAACTAGCGGGGTCAGAAAATGAGCAGTTCTTC. It specifies CASRGELAGSENEQFF. The V and J genes are TRBV4-2 and TRBJ2-1; TRBD2 matches at 10 bases. The CDR3 extends over 16 amino acids. Looked up from germline, CDR1 is LGHNA and CDR2 is YNFKEQ. The trim removed 6 bases at V and 7 bases at J, leaving 12 bases unmatched.

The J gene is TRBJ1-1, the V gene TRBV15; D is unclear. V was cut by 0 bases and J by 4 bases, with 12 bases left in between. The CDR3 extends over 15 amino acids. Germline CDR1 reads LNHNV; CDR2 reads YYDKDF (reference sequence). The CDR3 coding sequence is TGTGCCACCAGCAGAGATCGCGGGGTTTCCACTGAAGCTTTCTTT. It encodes CATSRDRGVSTEAFF.

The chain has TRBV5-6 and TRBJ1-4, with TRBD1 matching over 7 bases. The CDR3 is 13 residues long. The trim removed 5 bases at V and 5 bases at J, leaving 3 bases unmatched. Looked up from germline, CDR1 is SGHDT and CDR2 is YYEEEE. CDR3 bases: TGTGCCAGCAGTAAGACAGGGAATGAAAAACTGTTTTTT. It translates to CASSKTGNEKLFF.

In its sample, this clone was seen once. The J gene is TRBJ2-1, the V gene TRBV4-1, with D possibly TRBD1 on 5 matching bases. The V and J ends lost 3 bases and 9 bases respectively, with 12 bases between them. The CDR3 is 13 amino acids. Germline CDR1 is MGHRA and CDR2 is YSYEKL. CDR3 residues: CASSQGTGGEQFF. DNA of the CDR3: TGCGCCAGCAGCCAGGGTACAGGTGGTGAGCAGTTCTTC.